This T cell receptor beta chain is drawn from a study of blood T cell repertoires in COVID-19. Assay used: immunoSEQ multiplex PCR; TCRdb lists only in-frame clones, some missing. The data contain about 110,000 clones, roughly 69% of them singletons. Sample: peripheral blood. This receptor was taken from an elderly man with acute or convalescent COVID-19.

The CDR3 DNA sequence: TGTGCCAGCAGCTTTCGGACTAGCGGAGAGGAGCTGTTTTTT. Encoded protein: CASSFRTSGEELFF. The rearrangement uses TRBV3-1 (or the pseudogene TRBV3-2) and TRBJ2-2; 10 bases map to TRBD2. Germline-derived CDR1 and CDR2 are LGHDT and YNNKEL (reference sequence). The CDR3 totals 14 residues. Germline trimming cut 5 bases from V and 10 bases from J; bases unmatched to any gene: 7.